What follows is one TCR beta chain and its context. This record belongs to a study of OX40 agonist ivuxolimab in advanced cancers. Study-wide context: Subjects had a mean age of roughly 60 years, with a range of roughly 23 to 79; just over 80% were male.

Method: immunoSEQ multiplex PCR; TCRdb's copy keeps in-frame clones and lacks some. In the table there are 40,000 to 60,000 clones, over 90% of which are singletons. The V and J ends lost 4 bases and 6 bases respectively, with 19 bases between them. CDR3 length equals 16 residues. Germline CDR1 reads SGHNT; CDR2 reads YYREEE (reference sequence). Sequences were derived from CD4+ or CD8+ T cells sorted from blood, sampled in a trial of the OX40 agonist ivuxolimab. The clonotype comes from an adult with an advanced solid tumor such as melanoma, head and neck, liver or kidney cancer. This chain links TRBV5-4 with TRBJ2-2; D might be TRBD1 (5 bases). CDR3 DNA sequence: TGTGCCAGCAGCCCGCAGGGTGACGATCGATCCGGGGAGCTGTTTTTT. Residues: CASSPQGDDRSGELFF. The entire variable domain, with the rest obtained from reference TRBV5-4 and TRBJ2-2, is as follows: ETGVTQSPTHLIKTRGQQVTLRCSSQSGHNTVSWYQQALGQGPQFIFQYYREEENGRGNFPPRFSGLQFPNYSSELNVNALELDDSALYLCASSPQGDDRSGELFFGEGSRLTVL.